These 30 T cell receptor beta chains were all obtained from the same sample, sequenced in a study of blood T cells in healthy people across ages. A sample-barcoded 5' primer and a J-beta primer mix were used in a second PCR of roughly 6 to 11 cycles. TCRdb re-analysed the 5' RACE reads in MiXCR, keeping a single row per CDR3 protein. The data hold 910,000 or so distinct CDR3 sequences, with roughly 51% observed a single time. The sample taken for sequencing was blood. These receptor sequences come from a woman aged 60-70 years in good health.

This clonotype occurred once. The V and J genes are TRBV12-3 or TRBV12-4 and TRBJ2-3; TRBD2 matches at 8 bases. The CDR3 contains 16 residues. V trimming: 4 bases; J trimming: 4 bases; junction bases outside the gene matches: 10. The CDR3 nucleotides read TGTGCCAGCAGTTGGGGGGGACGAGCGGGAGCAGATACGCAGTATTTT. Protein product: CASSWGGRAGADTQYF.

V usage is TRBV29-1 and J usage is TRBJ1-4; D gene unclear. CDR1 and CDR2 (germline): SQVTM, ANQGSEA. This CDR3 is 11 amino acids long. Trimming took 7 bases from V and 8 from J, leaving 11 bases between them. CDR3 nucleotide sequence: TGCAGCGCCCATCTGGGGGAAAAACTGTTTTTT. It yields the protein CSAHLGEKLFF.

This clonotype was observed a handful of times. In nucleotides, the CDR3 is TGCAGTGCATCGCGTCGAGTGGGACAAGAGACCCAGTACTTC. Residues: CSASRRVGQETQYF. The gene calls are TRBV20-1 and TRBJ2-5; no clear D gene. The CDR3 extends over 14 amino acids. V lost 6 bases and J lost 2, with 16 bases in between. CDR1 is DFQATT, CDR2 SNEGSKA, per germline (reference sequence).

The rearrangement uses TRBV12-3 or TRBV12-4 and TRBJ1-4, with unresolved D. The CDR3 has 14 residues. The ends were cut back, 3 bases at V and 4 bases at J, with 9 bases in the middle. This chain's CDR3 is CASSFGQYNEKLFF. CDR3 in DNA: TGTGCCAGCAGTTTTGGGCAGTATAATGAAAAACTGTTTTTT.

The rearrangement links TRBV18 to TRBJ1-1; 7 bases match TRBD1. CDR3 length: 15 residues. Germline CDR1 reads KGHSH; CDR2 reads LQKENI. V lost 5 bases and J lost 2; bases outside the gene matches: 8. CDR3 loop: CASSGGTAQNTEAFF. The DNA of the CDR3 is TGTGCCAGCTCAGGCGGGACAGCTCAAAACACTGAAGCTTTCTTT. Combining the CDR3 with reference TRBV18 and TRBJ1-1 gives the whole variable domain NAGVMQNPRHLVRRRGQEARLRCSPMKGHSHVYWYRQLPEEGLKFMVYLQKENIIDESGMPKERFSAEFPKEGPSILRIQQVVRGDSAAYFCASSGGTAQNTEAFFGQGTRLTVV.

The chain is built from TRBV18 and TRBJ2-3; 8 bases match TRBD2. CDR1 is KGHSH and CDR2 is LQKENI in the germline V gene. V shed 1 base, J shed 10 bases, and the junction held 10 bases outside the gene matches. The CDR3 length is 15 residues. CDR3 residues: CASSPLPAGEGSQYF. The CDR3 nucleotides read TGTGCCAGCTCACCACTCCCAGCGGGAGAGGGGTCGCAGTATTTT.

This clonotype has more than one count but fewer than ten. V gene TRBV20-1 combines with J gene TRBJ2-5, with 7 bases that match TRBD1. The CDR3 covers 15 residues. Germline CDR1 and CDR2: DFQATT and SNEGSKA (reference sequence). V lost 4 bases, J lost 3 bases, and 11 bases stayed unmatched. CDR3 amino acids: CSAITTTGLEETQYF. CDR3 nucleotides: TGCAGTGCTATAACCACGACAGGGTTGGAAGAGACCCAGTACTTC.

The chain couples TRBV6-5 to TRBJ2-3; a possible D gene is TRBD2 (5 bases). Trimming left V 6 bases short and J 5 bases short, with 12 bases between. Germline V gene sequence: CDR1 MNHEY, CDR2 SVGAGI. This CDR3 spans 13 amino acids. CDR3 bases: TGTGCCAGCAGCCCGTGGGCGGGAGATACGCAGTATTTT. Amino acids: CASSPWAGDTQYF.

This rearrangement joins TRBV11-2 to TRBJ1-1, with D perhaps TRBD1 (6 bases). CDR1 is SGHAT and CDR2 is FQNNGV in the germline V gene. The CDR3 has 15 amino acids. V was trimmed by 1 base and J by 1 base, leaving 10 bases between them. CDR3 region: CASSLGPTGNTEAFF. The CDR3, as DNA: TGTGCCAGCAGCTTAGGGCCGACAGGGAACACTGAAGCTTTCTTT.

This chain uses TRBV25-1 with TRBJ2-3, with D possibly matching TRBD1 (6 bases). Germline V gene data show CDR1 as MGHDK and CDR2 as SYGVNS. The CDR3 is 16 residues long. Trimming left V 0 bases short and J 6 bases short, with 16 bases between. CDR3 in amino acids: CASSEYKQGFGDTQYF. The CDR3 DNA sequence: TGTGCCAGCAGTGAATATAAACAGGGTTTCGGGGATACGCAGTATTTT.

The chain uses TRBV7-9 and TRBJ2-2, with a possible D match to TRBD1 (6 bases). The CDR3 sequence is 15 residues long. Deletions cut 2 bases from V and 2 bases from J, with 9 bases between. Germline CDR1 and CDR2: SEHNR and FQNEAQ (reference sequence). The CDR3 nucleotides read TGTGCCAGCAGCTTACAGGGACACAACACCGGGGAGCTGTTTTTT. Amino acids: CASSLQGHNTGELFF.

This clonotype occurred a few times. The rearrangement uses TRBV4-3 and TRBJ2-5; the D call may be TRBD1 or TRBD2 (5 bases each). V lost 1 base and J 5 bases, leaving 14 bases between the germline ends. The germline V gene encodes CDR1 LGHNA and CDR2 YSLEER. The CDR3 has 15 residues. The CDR3 spells CASSQGSGLAETQYF. The CDR3 nucleotides are TGCGCCAGCAGCCAAGGCTCGGGGCTAGCTGAGACCCAGTACTTC.

The chain joins TRBV28 to TRBJ2-3; 7 positions match TRBD2. CDR1 MDHEN and CDR2 SYDVKM come from the germline V gene. The CDR3 runs to 18 residues. The V gene end was trimmed by 2 bases and the J gene end by 2 bases; junction bases not matched to a gene: 13. CDR3: CASSLNSAGGGYTDTQYF. The CDR3 DNA follows: TGTGCCAGCAGTTTAAATTCGGCTGGCGGGGGATACACAGATACGCAGTATTTT. The variable domain in full, with the rest retrieved from reference TRBV28 and TRBJ2-3, is DVKVTQSSRYLVKRTGEKVFLECVQDMDHENMFWYRQDPGLGLRLIYFSYDVKMKEKGDIPEGYSVSREKKERFSLILESASTNQTSMYLCASSLNSAGGGYTDTQYFGPGTRLTVL.

This rearrangement joins TRBV6-2 or TRBV6-3 to TRBJ2-3; 9 bases are a match to TRBD2. V lost 8 bases and J lost 5; bases outside the gene matches: 11. Germline lookup yields CDR1 MNHEY and CDR2 SVGEGT. This CDR3 is 15 amino acids long. Here the CDR3 reads CASGAGLALVDTQYF. In nucleotides, the CDR3 is TGTGCCAGCGGCGCGGGACTAGCATTGGTAGATACGCAGTATTTT.

The rearrangement links TRBV10-2 to TRBJ2-3; TRBD2 is a possible D gene (6 bases). The CDR3 covers 16 residues. V was cut by 2 bases and J by 0 bases, with 12 bases left in between. Germline CDR1 and CDR2: WSHSY and SAAADI. For the CDR3, the DNA is TGCGCCAGCAGTGAGATGGGGAGGTCTAGCACAGATACGCAGTATTTT. It yields the protein CASSEMGRSSTDTQYF.

The chain is built from TRBV5-1 and TRBJ1-2, with 7 bases aligning to TRBD1. The length of the CDR3 is 15 residues. CDR1 SGHRS and CDR2 YFSETQ come from the germline V gene. Trimming took 0 bases from V and 0 from J; bases not matched to a gene: 2. The chain's CDR3 is CASSLGDSSNYGYTF. The CDR3 nucleotides read TGCGCCAGCAGCTTGGGGGACAGCTCTAACTATGGCTACACCTTC.

This clonotype has only a few counts. This chain connects TRBV7-2 to TRBJ1-1; tentatively, D is TRBD1 (6 bases). The CDR3 covers 13 residues. Germline V gene lookup returns CDR1 SGHTA and CDR2 FQGNSA. Trimming left V 8 bases short and J 4 bases short, with 14 bases between. The CDR3 DNA reads TGTGCCAGCGGCGAGGGGGTCGGCACTGAAGCTTTCTTT. As protein: CASGEGVGTEAFF.

A few counts support this clonotype. The V gene is TRBV28, the J gene TRBJ1-5; no reliable D call. There are 14 residues in the CDR3. CDR1 MDHEN and CDR2 SYDVKM come from the germline V gene. Trimming left V 3 bases short and J 6 bases short, with 12 bases between. In DNA, the CDR3 is TGTGCCAGCAGTTTCCGTCCCCCCCTTCAGCCCCAGCATTTT. Residues: CASSFRPPLQPQHF.

This clonotype was counted between two and nine times. This chain connects TRBV7-8 to TRBJ1-6; 8 bases are a match to TRBD1. The CDR3 contains 15 residues. V dropped 2 bases and J dropped 6; count of bases not matched to a gene: 3. Germline lookup yields CDR1 SGHVS and CDR2 FQNEAQ. The CDR3 nucleotides are TGTGCCAGCAGCTTAAGGGACAGGTCTAATTCACCCCTCCACTTT. Protein sequence: CASSLRDRSNSPLHF. The full variable domain, completed using reference TRBV7-8 and TRBJ1-6, is GAGVSQSPRYKVAKRGQDVALRCDPISGHVSLFWYQQALGQGPEFLTYFQNEAQLDKSGLPSDRFFAERPEGSVSTLKIQRTQQEDSAVYLCASSLRDRSNSPLHFGNGTRLTVT.

The V and J genes are TRBV5-1 and TRBJ2-1, with D perhaps being TRBD1 or TRBD2 (5 bases each). This CDR3 region has 15 residues. Germline lookup yields CDR1 SGHRS and CDR2 YFSETQ. V was pared by 4 bases and J by 15 bases, with 26 bases between. The CDR3 DNA reads as TGCGCCAGCAGCGTGGTACCCCGGGGCAATGACCCAGGGTTCTTC. This translates into CASSVVPRGNDPGFF. Drawing the rest from reference TRBV5-1 and TRBJ2-1, the complete variable domain is KAGVTQTPRYLIKTRGQQVTLSCSPISGHRSVSWYQQTPGQGLQFLFEYFSETQRNKGNFPGRFSGRQFSNSRSEMNVSTLELGDSALYLCASSVVPRGNDPGFFGPGTRLTVL.

The rearrangement links TRBV12-3 or TRBV12-4 to TRBJ1-5; 8 bases agree with TRBD1. Unmatched junction bases numbered 8, after V lost 7 bases and J lost 9 bases. The CDR3 contains 13 residues. This CDR3 reads CASNGQGHRPQHF. DNA of the CDR3: TGTGCCAGCAACGGACAGGGACATCGGCCCCAGCATTTT.

V is TRBV7-2 and J is TRBJ1-2; a weak D match, TRBD1 (5 bases). This CDR3 has 13 residues. Germline loops: CDR1 SGHTA, CDR2 FQGNSA. V lost 5 bases and J lost 4, with 11 bases in between. CDR3 amino acids: CASSPDGGYGYTF. CDR3 in DNA: TGTGCCAGCAGCCCGGACGGGGGCTATGGCTACACCTTC.

V is TRBV5-1 and J is TRBJ1-2, with D tentatively TRBD1 (5 bases). The V gene's germline CDR1 is SGHRS and CDR2 YFSETQ. V shed 4 bases and J shed 5 bases, with 21 bases lying between them. The CDR3 runs 16 residues. CDR3 amino acids: CASSVGSRESPYGYTF. The CDR3 DNA reads as TGCGCCAGCAGCGTGGGGTCCAGGGAGAGCCCTTATGGCTACACCTTC. The full variable domain, with the rest looked up from reference TRBV5-1 and TRBJ1-2, is KAGVTQTPRYLIKTRGQQVTLSCSPISGHRSVSWYQQTPGQGLQFLFEYFSETQRNKGNFPGRFSGRQFSNSRSEMNVSTLELGDSALYLCASSVGSRESPYGYTFGSGTRLTVV.

The gene calls are TRBV14 and TRBJ1-2; TRBD1 matches 10 bases. V trimming: 4 bases; J trimming: 6 bases; junction bases outside the gene matches: 11. The CDR3 extends over 16 amino acids. Germline CDR1 SGHDN, CDR2 FVKESK. CDR3 region: CASSRLGQGIGDGYTF. The CDR3 coding sequence is TGTGCCAGCAGCCGTCTGGGACAGGGGATTGGGGATGGCTACACCTTC. The whole variable domain, filled in from reference TRBV14 and TRBJ1-2, reads EAGVTQFPSHSVIEKGQTVTLRCDPISGHDNLYWYRRVMGKEIKFLLHFVKESKQDESGMPNNRFLAERTGGTYSTLKVQPAELEDSGVYFCASSRLGQGIGDGYTFGSGTRLTVV.

The table lists this clonotype with a count of one. The rearrangement links TRBV9 to TRBJ1-2; D is possibly TRBD1 (6 bases). Trimming removed 3 bases at V and 8 bases at J, with 23 bases between. CDR3 length: 16 residues. The germline V gene encodes CDR1 SGDLS and CDR2 YYNGEE. CDR3 sequence (DNA): TGTGCCAGCAGCGCAGGCCTCTCTACAGGGCCTAGGGGCTACACCTTC. This gives the protein CASSAGLSTGPRGYTF.

The chain employs TRBV4-3 and TRBJ2-1; 10 bases line up with TRBD2. The V gene end was trimmed by 0 bases and the J gene end by 3 bases; junction bases not matched to a gene: 2. Germline CDR1 is LGHNA and CDR2 is YSLEER. The CDR3 has 16 residues. The CDR3 loop is CASSQEASGSYNEQFF. The CDR3 coding sequence is TGCGCCAGCAGCCAAGAGGCTAGCGGGAGCTACAATGAGCAGTTCTTC.

The chain couples TRBV7-8 to TRBJ2-7; TRBD1 or TRBD2 may be the D gene (5 bases each). Trimming took 1 base from V and 7 from J, leaving 14 bases between them. CDR1 is SGHVS and CDR2 is FQNEAQ in the germline V gene. The CDR3 extends over 14 amino acids. The CDR3 protein is CASSLGGMYSEQYF. CDR3 nucleotide sequence: TGTGCCAGCAGCTTAGGGGGGATGTACAGTGAGCAGTACTTC.

The chain links TRBV20-1 to TRBJ2-1; 11 positions agree with TRBD2. CDR3 length: 17 amino acids. Per the germline V gene, CDR1 is DFQATT and CDR2 is SNEGSKA (reference sequence). Trimming cost V 6 bases and J 3 bases; bases outside gene matches: 13. The CDR3 loop reads CSARPSGRQVYYNEQFF. The CDR3 bases are TGCAGTGCCAGACCTAGCGGGAGGCAGGTCTACTACAATGAGCAGTTCTTC.

This chain's CDR3 is CASGLGGLPGPDTQYF. CDR3 nucleotide sequence: TGTGCTAGTGGTTTGGGGGGACTCCCCGGCCCAGATACGCAGTATTTT. The genes are TRBV12-5 and TRBJ2-3; tentatively, D is TRBD2 (6 bases). Germline assignment: CDR1 LGHNT and CDR2 FRNRAP. CDR3 length equals 16 residues. The germline V and J ends were trimmed by 1 base and 4 bases, with 15 bases remaining between them. Full variable domain (missing parts from reference TRBV12-5 and TRBJ2-3): DARVTQTPRHKVTEMGQEVTMRCQPILGHNTVFWYRQTMMQGLELLAYFRNRAPLDDSGMPKDRFSAEMPDATLATLKIQPSEPRDSAVYFCASGLGGLPGPDTQYFGPGTRLTVL.

This chain joins TRBV9 and TRBJ2-7; 7 nucleotides agree with TRBD1. The length of the CDR3 is 15 residues. Germline V CDR1 and CDR2: SGDLS, YYNGEE. Losses at the gene ends were 1 base for V and 2 bases for J; bases not matched to a gene: 6. The CDR3 region has the DNA TGTGCCAGCAGCGTACGGGACAGTCGAACCTACGAGCAGTACTTC. Translated, it gives CASSVRDSRTYEQYF.